One TCR beta chain is described in this entry. These data originate in a study of OX40 agonist ivuxolimab in advanced cancers. Whole-study context: Patients were dosed intravenously with ivuxolimab at 0.01 to 10 mg/kg every 2 weeks. Three patients responded partially, comprising one with hepatocellular carcinoma and two with cutaneous melanoma.

Using immunoSEQ multiplex PCR, the repertoire was profiled, and TCRdb retains in-frame clones only, with some absent. The sample includes approximately 60,000 clones, 65% to 80% seen only once; the top ten take 5% to 6.5%. This CDR3 contains 12 residues. Germline V gene data show CDR1 as GTSNPN and CDR2 as SVGIG (reference sequence). V gave up 1 base and J gave up 4 bases, with 8 bases separating them. The sequencing used CD4+ or CD8+ T cells sorted from blood, collected in a trial of the OX40 agonist ivuxolimab. The receptor comes from an adult with an advanced solid tumor such as melanoma, head and neck, liver or kidney cancer. J is TRBJ2-7 and V is TRBV30, with D hard to call. The CDR3 protein is CAWSEARYEQYF. CDR3 nucleotide sequence: TGTGCCTGGAGTGAAGCCAGGTACGAGCAGTACTTC. Variable domain in full (rest from reference TRBV30 and TRBJ2-7): SQTIHQWPATLVQPVGSPLSLECTVEGTSNPNLYWYRQAAGRGLQLLFYSVGIGQISSEVPQNLSASRPQDRQFILSSKKLLLSDSGFYLCAWSEARYEQYFGPGTRLTVT.